Presented here are 23 T cell receptor beta chains from one specimen sequenced in a study of T cell repertoires in cytomegalovirus infection (dated by TCRdb to the late 2010s). Sequencer: Illumina HiSeq 1500. TCRdb reran the public reads through fastp at Q25 and MiXCR, keeping productive beta chains. Each CDR3 protein gets just one entry, which takes the most common genes and DNA from the rows behind it. The sample data list approximately 260,000 distinct CDR3 sequences, and 15% to 20% of these were observed just once. The ten top clones hold over 40% of the sample. What was sequenced was CD8+ T cells from PBMCs. These receptor sequences come from a human donor in good health (CMV status not recorded). Some clones in this sample may be carry-over from other donors' samples.

The V and J genes are TRBV6-6 and TRBJ2-1, with D tentatively TRBD2 (7 bases). CDR1 is MNHNY, CDR2 SVGAGI, per germline (reference sequence). The CDR3 is made up of 14 amino acids. Trimming left V 5 bases short and J 6 bases short, with 14 bases between. CDR3: CASSLRGAINEQFF. CDR3 nucleotide sequence: TGTGCCAGCAGTCTCCGGGGGGCTATCAATGAGCAGTTCTTC.

This clonotype was picked up one time. A much larger clone lies a single base off, so this may be a read error. J is TRBJ2-7 and V is TRBV7-2; D gene unclear. Germline V CDR1 and CDR2: SGHTA, FQGNSA. CDR3 length: 12 residues. CDR3 protein: CASSSPSYGQYF. In nucleotides, the CDR3 is TGTGCCAGCAGCTCCCCTTCCTACGGGCAGTACTTC.

This clonotype was seen many times. The chain joins TRBV12-3 or TRBV12-4 to TRBJ2-7, with a tentative D call TRBD2 (6 bases). V was shortened by 3 bases and J by 2 bases, with 14 bases between the two germline ends. CDR3 length: 15 amino acids. CDR3 residues: CASSFNVGGAYEQYF. DNA for the CDR3: TGTGCCAGCAGTTTTAATGTCGGCGGGGCCTACGAGCAGTACTTC.

The V gene is TRBV29-1, the J gene TRBJ2-7; 10 nucleotides align to TRBD2. With V trimmed by 1 base and J by 6 bases, 9 bases remained unmatched. The CDR3 loop spans 15 amino acids. CDR1 and CDR2 (germline): SQVTM, ANQGSEA. CDR3 amino acids: CSVEGGGLATTEQYF. CDR3 DNA sequence: TGCAGCGTTGAAGGTGGGGGACTAGCGACGACCGAGCAGTACTTC.

This sequence joins TRBV6-2 or TRBV6-3 and TRBJ2-5; D is uncertain. The CDR3 is 16 residues long. Trimming shortened V by 5 bases and J by 1 base, and 17 bases separated the two germline ends. Per germline, CDR1 MNHEY and CDR2 SVGEGT. CDR3 loop: CASSKPDGAPQETQYF. The CDR3 DNA follows: TGTGCCAGCAGTAAACCCGACGGAGCACCCCAAGAGACCCAGTACTTC.

This chain connects TRBV7-9 to TRBJ1-1; tentative D call: TRBD1 (6 bases). The CDR3 covers 15 residues. Trimming pared 8 bases from V and 5 bases from J, leaving 21 bases between. Germline V lookup: CDR1 SEHNR, CDR2 FQNEAQ (reference sequence). The CDR3 DNA sequence: TGTGCCAGCTCCCAGGGGCCAGGTCGAAGGACTGAAGCTTTCTTT. Its protein is CASSQGPGRRTEAFF. The whole variable domain, filled in from reference TRBV7-9 and TRBJ1-1, reads DTGVSQNPRHKITKRGQNVTFRCDPISEHNRLYWYRQTLGQGPEFLTYFQNEAQLEKSRLLSDRFSAERPKGSFSTLEIQRTEQGDSAMYLCASSQGPGRRTEAFFGQGTRLTVV.

At least ten counts were recorded for this clonotype. This chain connects TRBV6-2 or TRBV6-3 to TRBJ1-2; 12 bases are a match to TRBD1. This CDR3 spans 16 amino acids. The trim removed 6 bases at V and 4 bases at J, leaving 9 bases unmatched. Looked up from germline, CDR1 is MNHEY and CDR2 is SVGEGT. CDR3 sequence reads: CASRSGTGGIRYGYTF. The CDR3 bases are TGTGCCAGCAGATCCGGGACAGGGGGCATTCGCTATGGCTACACCTTC.

This clonotype was seen repeatedly, ten times or more. The rearrangement uses TRBV5-5 and TRBJ2-7; 8 positions agree with TRBD1. The V and J ends lost 4 bases and 6 bases, in that order; junction bases with no gene match: 12. CDR1 is SGHKS and CDR2 is YYEKEE in the germline V gene (reference sequence). The CDR3 totals 15 residues. The CDR3 is CASSRWEVTGAEQYF. CDR3 nucleotide sequence: TGTGCCAGCAGCCGATGGGAAGTGACAGGGGCCGAGCAGTACTTC.

This rearrangement joins TRBV5-6 to TRBJ2-5, with 7 bases fitting TRBD2. The CDR3 is 15 amino acids. The V gene's germline CDR1 is SGHDT and CDR2 YYEEEE. The V and J ends lost 4 bases and 3 bases, in that order; junction bases with no gene match: 9. Written as DNA, the CDR3 is TGTGCCAGCAGCCTATCGCCCAGCGGGGAAGAGACCCAGTACTTC. Protein product: CASSLSPSGEETQYF.

J is TRBJ2-1 and V is TRBV7-9; D is undetermined. The CDR3 has 16 residues. Germline CDR1 reads SEHNR; CDR2 reads FQNEAQ (reference sequence). V lost 5 bases and J lost 5, with 19 bases in between. CDR3 protein: CASSGNSISRNNEQFF. In DNA, the CDR3 is TGTGCCAGCAGCGGAAATTCCATTAGTAGAAACAATGAGCAGTTCTTC. The full variable domain, completed using reference TRBV7-9 and TRBJ2-1, is DTGVSQNPRHKITKRGQNVTFRCDPISEHNRLYWYRQTLGQGPEFLTYFQNEAQLEKSRLLSDRFSAERPKGSFSTLEIQRTEQGDSAMYLCASSGNSISRNNEQFFGPGTRLTVL.

Only a few counts were recorded for this clonotype. This chain uses TRBV4-1 with TRBJ2-5; 9 bases are a match to TRBD1. The CDR3 loop spans 16 amino acids. The J segment lost 3 bases and the V segment lost 6 bases, leaving 11 bases of the junction unmatched. CDR1 is MGHRA and CDR2 is YSYEKL in the germline V gene. CDR3 DNA sequence: TGCGCCAGCAGTCAACCGCGACAGGGGGAAAAAGAGACCCAGTACTTC. This encodes CASSQPRQGEKETQYF.

This clonotype has a handful of counts. The chain recombines TRBV2 with TRBJ1-4, with TRBD1 as a possible D gene (6 bases). Germline loops: CDR1 SNHLY, CDR2 FYNNEI. CDR3 length: 15 residues. Deletions cut 8 bases from V and 6 bases from J, with 19 bases between. CDR3 loop: CASGREGDGDEKLFF. CDR3 nucleotides: TGTGCCAGCGGAAGGGAGGGGGACGGAGATGAAAAACTGTTTTTT. The full variable domain, completed using reference TRBV2 and TRBJ1-4, is EPEVTQTPSHQVTQMGQEVILRCVPISNHLYFYWYRQILGQKVEFLVSFYNNEISEKSEIFDDQFSVERPDGSNFTLKIRSTKLEDSAMYFCASGREGDGDEKLFFGSGTQLSVL.

The rearrangement joins TRBV6-6 to TRBJ2-7; D call uncertain. The CDR3 contains 13 residues. V shed 6 bases and J shed 3 bases, with 12 bases lying between them. Germline V gene data show CDR1 as MNHNY and CDR2 as SVGAGI (reference sequence). This CDR3 is CASSLNPGYEQYF. The CDR3 DNA sequence: TGTGCCAGCAGCCTGAACCCCGGCTACGAGCAGTACTTC.

The CDR3 sequence: CASSYSTGAYHSNQPQHF. In DNA form, the CDR3 reads TGTGCCAGCAGTTATTCGACAGGGGCCTATCATAGCAATCAGCCCCAGCATTTT. The chain recombines TRBV6-2 or TRBV6-3 with TRBJ1-5; 8 nucleotides agree with TRBD1. Germline trimming cut 3 bases from V and 0 bases from J; bases unmatched to any gene: 10. The CDR3 has 18 amino acids. CDR1 is MNHEY and CDR2 is SVGEGT in the germline V gene.

This clonotype turned up a few times. The chain couples TRBV5-1 to TRBJ2-7, with D unclear. The length of the CDR3 is 14 residues. The germline V gene encodes CDR1 SGHRS and CDR2 YFSETQ. Trimming took off 0 bases at V and 3 bases at J, with 10 bases between the two ends. This chain's CDR3 is CASSLVGRLYEQYF. CDR3 nucleotides: TGCGCCAGCAGCTTGGTGGGTAGACTCTACGAGCAGTACTTC.

At least ten counts were recorded for this clonotype. The chain links TRBV7-2 to TRBJ2-1, with D perhaps given as TRBD1 or TRBD2 (7 bases each). Trimming took off 5 bases at V and 8 bases at J, with 19 bases between the two ends. The CDR3 has 15 amino acids. CDR1 is SGHTA, CDR2 FQGNSA, per germline. This CDR3 reads CASSPKGGGLDEQFF. CDR3 bases: TGTGCCAGCAGCCCAAAGGGAGGGGGCTTAGATGAGCAGTTCTTC.

The chain employs TRBV6-5 and TRBJ1-5; 8 bases are shared with TRBD1. Germline values: CDR1 MNHEY, CDR2 SVGAGI. The CDR3 consists of 18 residues. V gave up 5 bases and J gave up 6 bases; unmatched junction bases: 18. The CDR3 loop is CASSHRRDDRGVSQPQHF. DNA of the CDR3: TGTGCCAGCAGTCACCGTCGAGATGACAGGGGAGTCAGTCAGCCCCAGCATTTT.

This chain joins TRBV12-3 or TRBV12-4 and TRBJ2-1, with D perhaps matching TRBD1 (5 bases). Trimming removed 6 bases from V and 8 bases from J, with 11 bases in between. The length of the CDR3 is 12 residues. CDR3 nucleotide sequence: TGTGCCAGCAGCTCCAGGGAAGATGAGCAGTTCTTC. Translating it yields CASSSREDEQFF.

This clonotype was seen a few times. The chain recombines TRBV6-6 with TRBJ2-7; 9 bases map to TRBD2. The germline V gene encodes CDR1 MNHNY and CDR2 SVGAGI (reference sequence). The CDR3 length is 15 residues. Trimming took 0 bases from V and 4 from J; bases not matched to a gene: 4. CDR3 nucleotides: TGTGCCAGCAGTTACTCATCGACTAGCGGTTACGAGCAGTACTTC. This translates into CASSYSSTSGYEQYF.

This clonotype was seen more than once but under ten times. The chain joins TRBV20-1 to TRBJ1-6; 7 bases map to TRBD1. The CDR3 sequence is 14 residues long. Trimming at V came to 3 bases and at J to 10 bases, leaving 9 bases not matched to a gene. Germline CDR1 is DFQATT and CDR2 is SNEGSKA (reference sequence). The CDR3 DNA follows: TGCAGTGCTAGGGGGCAGGGGGACAGCTCACCCCTCCACTTT. This codes for CSARGQGDSSPLHF.

This clonotype was seen ten or more times. This chain uses TRBV14 with TRBJ1-1; 7 bases fit TRBD1. This CDR3 has 15 amino acids. V trimming: 1 base; J trimming: 0 bases; junction bases outside the gene matches: 2. The germline gives CDR1 SGHDN, CDR2 FVKESK. Here the CDR3 reads CASSQGTGMNTEAFF. The CDR3 nucleotides read TGTGCCAGCAGCCAAGGGACAGGTATGAACACTGAAGCTTTCTTT.

This chain uses TRBV4-3 with TRBJ2-2, with D unresolved. V shed 0 bases and J shed 4 bases, with 6 bases lying between them. The length of the CDR3 is 14 residues. The V gene's germline CDR1 is LGHNA and CDR2 YSLEER. CDR3 sequence (DNA): TGCGCCAGCAGCCAAGATCGGAGCACCGGGGAGCTGTTTTTT. Amino acid sequence: CASSQDRSTGELFF.

The CDR3 region is CSARDPRQGHSLRLSYEQYF. In nucleotides, the CDR3 is TGCAGTGCTAGAGATCCCAGGCAAGGGCACAGCCTACGCCTCTCCTACGAGCAGTACTTC. The rearrangement joins TRBV20-1 to TRBJ2-7; no clear D. The CDR3 runs 20 residues. Trimming cost V 0 bases and J 0 bases, with 27 bases left between them. The germline V gene has CDR1 DFQATT and CDR2 SNEGSKA (reference sequence).